This T cell receptor (beta chain) was sequenced in a study of cytomegalovirus exposure and HLA in healthy donors. On the study more broadly: The 95 to 150 validation repertoires, a later analysis reported, used the same platform as the roughly 710 first-cohort repertoires.

This CDR3 has 13 amino acids. V shed 6 bases, J shed 6 bases, and the junction held 4 bases outside the gene matches. CDR1 is MGHDK, CDR2 SYGVNS, per germline. This clone was recorded once. The antigen is undetermined. Using immunoSEQ multiplex PCR, the repertoire was profiled, and TCRdb retains in-frame clones only, with some absent. The table records hundreds of thousands of clones, more than 75% of them present only once. Findings and limits, study-wide: The investigators catalogued 164 TCR beta chains as cytomegalovirus-associated. TCR clusters originating in the first cohort tended to co-occur in the approximately 120 validation repertoires, according to a later analysis.

The chain combines TRBV25-1 with TRBJ1-1; the match to TRBD1 covers 10 bases. Material for sequencing was PBMCs. The clonotype comes from a man younger than 35 in good health and CMV-seropositive. CDR3 sequence reads: CASRDRGSAEAFF. The CDR3 DNA reads TGTGCCAGCAGGGACAGGGGGAGCGCTGAAGCTTTCTTT.